This entry concerns a single T cell receptor (beta chain). This record belongs to a study of blood T cells in healthy people across ages. Then a second PCR, running about 6 to 12 cycles, was carried out with a sample-barcoded 5' primer and a J-beta primer mix. In TCRdb, the 5' RACE reads were re-called with MiXCR into one record per CDR3 protein. The data hold some 900,000 distinct CDR3 sequences, with around 48% observed a single time. Germline assignment: CDR1 MNHEY and CDR2 SMNVEV (reference sequence). The junction had 7 bases not matched to a gene; V was cut back by 6 bases and J by 0 bases. The CDR3 contains 16 residues.

This clonotype was sampled from a man aged 25-45 years in good health. The chain combines TRBV27 with TRBJ2-1; TRBD2 aligns across 8 bases. Sequenced sample: blood. This CDR3 reads CASRDKRGSSYNEQFF. CDR3 bases: TGTGCCAGCAGGGACAAGCGGGGGAGCTCCTACAATGAGCAGTTCTTC.